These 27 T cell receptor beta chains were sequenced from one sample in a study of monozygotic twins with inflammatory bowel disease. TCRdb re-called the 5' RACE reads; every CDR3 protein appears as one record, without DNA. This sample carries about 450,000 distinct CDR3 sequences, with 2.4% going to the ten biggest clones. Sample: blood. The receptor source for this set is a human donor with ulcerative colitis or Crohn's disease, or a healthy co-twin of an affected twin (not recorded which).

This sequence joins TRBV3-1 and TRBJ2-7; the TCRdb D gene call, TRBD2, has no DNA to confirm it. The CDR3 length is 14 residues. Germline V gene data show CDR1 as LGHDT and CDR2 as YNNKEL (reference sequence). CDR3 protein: CASSQVSTRGEQYF.

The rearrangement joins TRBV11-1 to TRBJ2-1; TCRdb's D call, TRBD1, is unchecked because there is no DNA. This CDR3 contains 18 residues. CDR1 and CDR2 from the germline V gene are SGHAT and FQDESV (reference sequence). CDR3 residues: CASPGSETPLMSYNEQFF.

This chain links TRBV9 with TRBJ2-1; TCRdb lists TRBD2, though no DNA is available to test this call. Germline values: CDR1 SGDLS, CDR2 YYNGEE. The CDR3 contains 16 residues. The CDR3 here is CASSVSGTREASEQFF.

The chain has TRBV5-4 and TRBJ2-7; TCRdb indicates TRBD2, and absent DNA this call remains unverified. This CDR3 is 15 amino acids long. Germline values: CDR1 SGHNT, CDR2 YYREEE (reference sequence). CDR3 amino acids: CASSLDVAGQYEQYF.

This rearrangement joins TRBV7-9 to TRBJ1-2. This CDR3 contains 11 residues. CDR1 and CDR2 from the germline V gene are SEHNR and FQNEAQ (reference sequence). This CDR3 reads CASSPSGRYTF.

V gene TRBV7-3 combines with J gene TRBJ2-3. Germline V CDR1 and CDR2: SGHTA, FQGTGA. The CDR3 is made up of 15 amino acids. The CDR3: CASSLLLASTDTQYF.

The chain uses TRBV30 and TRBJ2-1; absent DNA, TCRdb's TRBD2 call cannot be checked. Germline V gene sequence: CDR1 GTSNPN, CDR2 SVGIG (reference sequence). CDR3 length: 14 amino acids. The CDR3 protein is CAFISGSSYNEQFF.

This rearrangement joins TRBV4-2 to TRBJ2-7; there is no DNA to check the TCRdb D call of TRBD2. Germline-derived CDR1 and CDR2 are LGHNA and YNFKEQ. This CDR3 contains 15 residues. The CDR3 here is CASSQGTFSSYEQYF.

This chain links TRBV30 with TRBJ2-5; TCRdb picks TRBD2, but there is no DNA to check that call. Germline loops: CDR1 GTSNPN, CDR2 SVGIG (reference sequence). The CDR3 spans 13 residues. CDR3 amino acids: CACSEGLWETQYF.

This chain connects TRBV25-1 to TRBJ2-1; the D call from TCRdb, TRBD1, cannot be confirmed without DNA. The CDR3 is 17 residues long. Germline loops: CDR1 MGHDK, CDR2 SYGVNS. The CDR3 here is CASSEGRLDNPNNEQFF.

The CDR3 is CASSPLGVGGTGQIPQYF. V is TRBV11-2 and J is TRBJ2-3; absent DNA, TCRdb's TRBD2 call cannot be checked. Germline CDR1 is SGHAT and CDR2 is FQNNGV. The CDR3 totals 18 residues.

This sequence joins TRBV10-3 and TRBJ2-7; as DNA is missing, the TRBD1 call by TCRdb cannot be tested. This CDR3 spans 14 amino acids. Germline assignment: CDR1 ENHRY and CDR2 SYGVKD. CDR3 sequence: CAISVGQGRDEQYF.

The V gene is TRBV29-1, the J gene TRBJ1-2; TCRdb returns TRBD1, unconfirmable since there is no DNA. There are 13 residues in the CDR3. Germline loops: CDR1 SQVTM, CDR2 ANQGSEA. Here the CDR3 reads CSVYKPGNYGYTF. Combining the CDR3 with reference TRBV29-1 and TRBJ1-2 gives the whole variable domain SAVISQKPSRDICQRGTSLTIQCQVDSQVTMMFWYRQQPGQSLTLIATANQGSEATYESGFVIDKFPISRPNLTFSTLTVSNMSPEDSSIYLCSVYKPGNYGYTFGSGTRLTVV.

The CDR3 here is CASGPEAGSTDTQYF. The chain carries TRBV7-3 and TRBJ2-3; the D call of TRBD2 rests on TCRdb alone, since no DNA is present to check it. The CDR3 covers 15 residues. Per germline, CDR1 SGHTA and CDR2 FQGTGA.

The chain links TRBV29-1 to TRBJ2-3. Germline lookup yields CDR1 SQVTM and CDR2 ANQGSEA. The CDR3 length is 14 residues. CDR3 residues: CSCNSFRGSDTQYF.

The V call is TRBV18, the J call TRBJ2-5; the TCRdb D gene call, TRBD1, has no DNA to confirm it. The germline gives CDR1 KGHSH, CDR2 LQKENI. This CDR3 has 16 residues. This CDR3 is CASSPSRKKGQETQYF.

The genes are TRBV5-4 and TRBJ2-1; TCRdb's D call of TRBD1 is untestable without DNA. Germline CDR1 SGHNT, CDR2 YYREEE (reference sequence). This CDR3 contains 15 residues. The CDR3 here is CASSPPGGPSNEQFF.

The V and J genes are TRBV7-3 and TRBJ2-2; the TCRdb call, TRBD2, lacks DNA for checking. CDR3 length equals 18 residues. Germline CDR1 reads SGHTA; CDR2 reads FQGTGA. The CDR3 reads CASSRTSGSIVNTGELFF.

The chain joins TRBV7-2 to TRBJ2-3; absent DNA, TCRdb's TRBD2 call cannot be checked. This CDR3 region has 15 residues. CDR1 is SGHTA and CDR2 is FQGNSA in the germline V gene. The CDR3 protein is CASSLFLAGPDTQYF.

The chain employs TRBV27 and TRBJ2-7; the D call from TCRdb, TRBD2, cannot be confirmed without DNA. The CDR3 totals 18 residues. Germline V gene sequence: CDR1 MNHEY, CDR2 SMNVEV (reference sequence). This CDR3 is CASSFLGSGRSKSYEQYF.

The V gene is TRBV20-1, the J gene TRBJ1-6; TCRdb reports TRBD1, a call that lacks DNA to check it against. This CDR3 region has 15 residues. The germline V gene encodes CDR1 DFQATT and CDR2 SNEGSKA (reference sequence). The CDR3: CSARASQGEGSPLHF.

The CDR3 sequence: CASVWRARGGYTF. This chain joins TRBV12-3 or TRBV12-4 and TRBJ1-2. The CDR3 sequence is 13 residues long.

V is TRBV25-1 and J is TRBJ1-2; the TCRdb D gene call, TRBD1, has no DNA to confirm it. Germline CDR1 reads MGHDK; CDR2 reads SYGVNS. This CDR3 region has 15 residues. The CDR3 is CASSVSTGTGFGYTF.

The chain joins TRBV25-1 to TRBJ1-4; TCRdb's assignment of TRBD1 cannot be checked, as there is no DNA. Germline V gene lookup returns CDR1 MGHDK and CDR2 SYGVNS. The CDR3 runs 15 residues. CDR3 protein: CASSDPRDPNEKLFF.

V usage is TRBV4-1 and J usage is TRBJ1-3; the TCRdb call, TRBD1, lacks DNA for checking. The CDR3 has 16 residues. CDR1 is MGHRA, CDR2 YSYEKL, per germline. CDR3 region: CASSATGGLSGNTIYF.

The CDR3 loop reads CASSLETVAQEQPQHF. This chain connects TRBV7-2 to TRBJ1-5. Per the germline V gene, CDR1 is SGHTA and CDR2 is FQGNSA. The CDR3 runs 16 residues.

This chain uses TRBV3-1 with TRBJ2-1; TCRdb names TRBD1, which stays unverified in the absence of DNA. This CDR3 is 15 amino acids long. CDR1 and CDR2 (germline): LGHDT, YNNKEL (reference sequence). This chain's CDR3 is CASSPRDRGYNEQFF.